The sequence of this T cell receptor (beta chain) was determined in a study of cytomegalovirus exposure and HLA in healthy donors. It was with 60 Vbeta and 13 Jbeta primers that the PCR ran. Repertoires were generated with immunoSEQ multiplex PCR, while TCRdb's copy carries only in-frame clones and drops some. The sample contains about 170,000 clones, approximately 78% of which appear only once. All donors participated as healthy donors of bone marrow. Looked up from germline, CDR1 is MNHEY and CDR2 is SMNVEV (reference sequence). The V and J ends lost 3 bases and 4 bases, in that order; junction bases with no gene match: 11. The CDR3 loop spans 16 amino acids.

The gene calls are TRBV27 and TRBJ1-1; TRBD1 matches 7 bases. The TCR sequence derives from a girl between 2 and 10 years old in good health and CMV-seropositive. Sequencing was performed on PBMCs. The CDR3: CASSFPRGGGGTEAFF. CDR3 DNA: TGTGCCAGCAGTTTTCCCCGAGGGGGCGGAGGCACTGAAGCTTTCTTT.